Each of the 29 T cell receptor beta chains below was sequenced from the same sample in a study of shared clonotypes between healthy human individuals. Clones were read by immunoSEQ multiplex PCR, and TCRdb kept only the in-frame ones, dropping some. Found here are some 2.1 million clones, 85% to 95% of them singletons; the top ten hold more than 0.1%. The sequencing input was naive CD4+ T cells sorted from blood. Noted subset: CD45RA+ positively selected. These receptors all stem from a man aged 18 to 35 in good health.

This rearrangement joins TRBV7-2 to TRBJ2-7; 12 nucleotides match TRBD2. With V trimmed by 3 bases and J by 6 bases, 6 bases remained unmatched. The CDR3 sequence is 15 residues long. In germline, CDR1 is SGHTA, CDR2 FQGNSA. DNA of the CDR3: TGTGCCAGCAGCTTGTCCGGACTAGCGGGACTCGAGCAGTACTTC. Residues: CASSLSGLAGLEQYF.

The chain has TRBV9 and TRBJ1-6; D is perhaps TRBD1 (5 bases). CDR1 and CDR2 (germline): SGDLS, YYNGEE. Between the trimmed V and J ends, which lost 2 bases and 8 bases, there was a span of 14 bases. The CDR3 has 15 residues. The DNA of the CDR3 is TGTGCCAGCAGCGTCAGGGCTTTAGGGGATTCACCCCTCCACTTT. Translation: CASSVRALGDSPLHF.

The chain joins TRBV7-2 to TRBJ2-7; 11 bases are shared with TRBD2. Germline V gene sequence: CDR1 SGHTA, CDR2 FQGNSA. Unmatched junction bases numbered 4, after V lost 4 bases and J lost 2 bases. This CDR3 contains 15 residues. The CDR3 is CASSSTSGTPYEQYF. DNA of the CDR3: TGTGCCAGCAGCTCGACTAGCGGGACCCCCTACGAGCAGTACTTC.

The V and J genes are TRBV18 and TRBJ2-1; no clear D. The germline V gene encodes CDR1 KGHSH and CDR2 LQKENI. V was pared by 3 bases and J by 8 bases, with 11 bases between. The CDR3 runs to 13 residues. Here the CDR3 reads CASSPPTGDEQFF. Written as DNA, the CDR3 is TGTGCCAGCTCACCCCCCACCGGCGATGAGCAGTTCTTC.

V is TRBV5-4 and J is TRBJ2-3; 10 bases line up with TRBD1. Germline V CDR1 and CDR2: SGHNT, YYREEE (reference sequence). This CDR3 has 17 amino acids. Losses at the gene ends were 4 bases for V and 3 bases for J; bases not matched to a gene: 11. CDR3 DNA: TGTGCCAGCAGCCCGATCCGGGACAGGGGTTCAACAGATACGCAGTATTTT. Protein sequence: CASSPIRDRGSTDTQYF.

This CDR3 reads CASSSAPSGGQQETQYF. Written as DNA, the CDR3 is TGCGCCAGCAGCTCGGCGCCTAGCGGGGGGCAACAAGAGACCCAGTACTTC. The chain uses TRBV5-1 and TRBJ2-5, with 11 bases fitting TRBD2. The CDR3 contains 17 residues. With V trimmed by 3 bases and J by 2 bases, 9 bases remained unmatched. Germline V gives CDR1 SGHRS, CDR2 YFSETQ.

This chain joins TRBV30 and TRBJ1-5, with D unclear. The CDR3 extends over 13 amino acids. Germline V gene lookup returns CDR1 GTSNPN and CDR2 SVGIG (reference sequence). V dropped 2 bases and J dropped 7 bases, with 12 bases sitting between them. This chain's CDR3 is CAWSQEFWQPQHF. CDR3 in DNA: TGTGCCTGGAGTCAGGAGTTCTGGCAGCCCCAGCATTTT.

The rearrangement links TRBV7-8 to TRBJ2-7, with 10 bases aligning to TRBD1. The J segment lost 1 base and the V segment lost 5 bases, leaving 5 bases of the junction unmatched. Germline V gene sequence: CDR1 SGHVS, CDR2 FQNEAQ. There are 15 residues in the CDR3. This CDR3 is CASSQPGQGSYEQYF. The CDR3 DNA reads TGTGCCAGCAGCCAGCCGGGACAGGGGTCCTACGAGCAGTACTTC.

V is TRBV28 and J is TRBJ1-2, with TRBD1 matching 10 bases. V trimming: 3 bases; J trimming: 6 bases; junction bases outside the gene matches: 10. CDR1 and CDR2 from the germline V gene are MDHEN and SYDVKM. The CDR3 is 16 amino acids. CDR3 sequence: CASSFRDRGGRDGYTF. CDR3 DNA: TGTGCCAGCAGTTTCCGGGACAGGGGTGGAAGGGATGGCTACACCTTC.

This rearrangement joins TRBV28 to TRBJ2-7, with TRBD2 matching 7 bases. The trim removed 5 bases at V and 1 base at J, leaving 8 bases unmatched. The CDR3 has 15 amino acids. Germline-derived CDR1 and CDR2 are MDHEN and SYDVKM. CDR3 region: CASSPPTSRSYEQYF. The CDR3 coding sequence is TGTGCCAGCAGTCCACCGACTAGCAGGTCCTACGAGCAGTACTTC.

The J gene is TRBJ2-5, the V gene TRBV5-6, with TRBD2 identical over 8 bases. Germline CDR1 SGHDT, CDR2 YYEEEE. The CDR3 totals 16 residues. V lost 0 bases, J lost 1 base, and 5 bases stayed unmatched. As DNA, the CDR3 is TGTGCCAGCAGCTTGGGGCCTAGCGGGCTCCAAGAGACCCAGTACTTC. Encoded protein: CASSLGPSGLQETQYF. The full variable domain, its missing parts supplied by reference TRBV5-6 and TRBJ2-5, is DAGVTQSPTHLIKTRGQQVTLRCSPKSGHDTVSWYQQALGQGPQFIFQYYEEEERQRGNFPDRFSGHQFPNYSSELNVNALLLGDSALYLCASSLGPSGLQETQYFGPGTRLLVL.

The J gene is TRBJ2-1, the V gene TRBV5-1; D gene uncertain. Germline loops: CDR1 SGHRS, CDR2 YFSETQ. This CDR3 spans 15 amino acids. V was clipped by 1 base and J by 0 bases, with 8 bases between them. CDR3 sequence: CASSLFSSSYNEQFF. The CDR3 DNA is TGCGCCAGCAGCTTGTTCAGTAGCTCCTACAATGAGCAGTTCTTC.

The V call is TRBV6-6, the J call TRBJ2-5, with D unclear. CDR1 is MNHNY, CDR2 SVGAGI, per germline (reference sequence). This CDR3 spans 12 amino acids. V lost 7 bases to trimming and J lost 0 bases, with 6 bases between them. The CDR3 protein is CASIGHQETQYF. The CDR3 bases are TGTGCCAGCATAGGGCACCAAGAGACCCAGTACTTC.

This rearrangement joins TRBV30 to TRBJ1-1; D may be TRBD1 (6 bases). Germline CDR1 GTSNPN, CDR2 SVGIG (reference sequence). This CDR3 has 13 amino acids. Trimming stripped 8 bases from V and 10 bases from J, with 23 bases between. CDR3 sequence: CAGKGERGLGAFF. The CDR3 region has the DNA TGTGCCGGAAAGGGGGAGAGAGGGCTCGGAGCTTTCTTT.

CDR3 region: CASRPRDHSYEQYF. DNA for the CDR3: TGTGCCAGCAGACCACGGGACCACTCCTACGAGCAGTACTTC. The chain joins TRBV6-6 to TRBJ2-7; D may match TRBD1 or TRBD2 (5 bases each). The length of the CDR3 is 14 residues. V was pared by 6 bases and J by 0 bases, with 12 bases between. Per germline, CDR1 MNHNY and CDR2 SVGAGI (reference sequence).

The chain links TRBV5-4 to TRBJ1-2; tentative D call: TRBD1 (5 bases). V dropped 0 bases and J dropped 4 bases, with 19 bases sitting between them. Germline loops: CDR1 SGHNT, CDR2 YYREEE (reference sequence). The CDR3 loop spans 17 amino acids. The CDR3 DNA reads TGTGCCAGCAGCTTGGGGGGACGGCCAGTAGGTGGCTATGGCTACACCTTC. Protein sequence: CASSLGGRPVGGYGYTF.

The chain has TRBV18 and TRBJ2-3; D remains unclear. The length of the CDR3 is 14 residues. CDR1 and CDR2 from the germline V gene are KGHSH and LQKENI. The ends were cut back, 0 bases at V and 8 bases at J, with 12 bases in the middle. The CDR3 DNA follows: TGTGCCAGCTCACCACCCGCCTCCAATTTTACGCAGTATTTT. It encodes CASSPPASNFTQYF.

About this clone itself: Other nucleotide sequences from this sample produce the same CDR3. The chain joins TRBV5-1 to TRBJ1-3, with D unclear. In germline, CDR1 is SGHRS, CDR2 YFSETQ. The germline V and J ends were trimmed by 0 bases and 0 bases, with 10 bases remaining between them. The CDR3 totals 16 residues. The CDR3 here is CASSLAGVSSGNTIYF. CDR3 nucleotides: TGCGCCAGCAGCTTGGCCGGGGTGTCCTCTGGAAACACCATATATTTT.

The CDR3 reads CASSPPRVGTEAFF. In nucleotides, the CDR3 is TGTGCCAGCAGTCCGCCGAGGGTTGGCACTGAAGCTTTCTTT. This chain joins TRBV6-1 and TRBJ1-1, with D unclear. CDR3 length: 14 residues. V was trimmed by 5 bases and J by 4 bases, leaving 14 bases between them. CDR1 and CDR2 from the germline V gene are MNHNS and SASEGT.

The V and J genes are TRBV14 and TRBJ2-7; no clear D. The germline V gene encodes CDR1 SGHDN and CDR2 FVKESK. The CDR3 is 12 amino acids. The germline V and J ends were trimmed by 3 bases and 3 bases, with 6 bases remaining between them. The CDR3 sequence: CASSQFRYEQYF. The CDR3 coding sequence is TGTGCCAGCAGCCAGTTCCGCTACGAGCAGTACTTC.

The J gene is TRBJ1-5, the V gene TRBV6-6; D call uncertain. Germline V gene sequence: CDR1 MNHNY, CDR2 SVGAGI (reference sequence). This CDR3 region has 13 residues. V was trimmed by 6 bases and J by 6 bases, leaving 12 bases between them. CDR3 nucleotides: TGTGCCAGCAGCCCCCATGGCAGTCAGCCCCAGCATTTT. Protein: CASSPHGSQPQHF.

This chain links TRBV4-1 with TRBJ2-7; D is ambiguous. V lost 0 bases and J lost 0, with 9 bases in between. The CDR3 extends over 15 amino acids. CDR1 and CDR2 from the germline V gene are MGHRA and YSYEKL. This CDR3 is CASSQETHFSYEQYF. CDR3 coding DNA: TGCGCCAGCAGCCAAGAGACGCACTTCTCCTACGAGCAGTACTTC.

V is TRBV7-9 and J is TRBJ1-1; D may be TRBD1 (5 bases). CDR3 size: 16 residues. Trimming took 1 base from V and 3 from J, leaving 15 bases between them. Germline lookup yields CDR1 SEHNR and CDR2 FQNEAQ (reference sequence). The CDR3 region has the DNA TGTGCCAGCAGCTTAGGGGAGGGGACGACGGACACTGAAGCTTTCTTT. Its translation is CASSLGEGTTDTEAFF.

The chain couples TRBV28 to TRBJ2-4; weak D call: TRBD2 (6 bases). Trimming took off 5 bases at V and 0 bases at J, with 23 bases between the two ends. Germline CDR1 is MDHEN and CDR2 is SYDVKM. This CDR3 is built from 19 residues. In DNA form, the CDR3 reads TGTGCCAGCAGTGATATCCGGGACGGGGGATCCTTAGCCAAAAACATTCAGTACTTC. This sequence encodes CASSDIRDGGSLAKNIQYF.

As to this clone: Other DNA sequences within the sample encode an identical CDR3. The chain recombines TRBV6-6 with TRBJ1-2; no definite D call. Germline V gene data show CDR1 as MNHNY and CDR2 as SVGAGI (reference sequence). V was clipped by 6 bases and J by 1 base, with 3 bases between them. The CDR3 runs to 11 residues. The DNA for the CDR3 is TGTGCCAGCAGGGTTAACTATGGCTACACCTTC. This codes for CASRVNYGYTF.

The V gene is TRBV4-3, the J gene TRBJ2-7; no clear D. V shed 0 bases and J shed 0 bases, with 9 bases lying between them. CDR1 is LGHNA, CDR2 YSLEER, per germline. This CDR3 comprises 15 residues. CDR3 protein: CASSQDWTLSYEQYF. For the CDR3, the DNA is TGCGCCAGCAGCCAAGATTGGACCCTCTCCTACGAGCAGTACTTC.

The chain joins TRBV6-6 to TRBJ1-6, with 10 bases that match TRBD1. J was trimmed by 10 bases and V by 0 bases; bases with no gene match: 6. The CDR3 runs 16 residues. Per germline, CDR1 MNHNY and CDR2 SVGAGI (reference sequence). CDR3 bases: TGTGCCAGCAGTTACTCTACGGGACAGGGGACCTCACCCCTCCACTTT. Residues: CASSYSTGQGTSPLHF.

The chain links TRBV18 to TRBJ1-1, with D maybe TRBD1 (5 bases). Trimming stripped 4 bases from V and 2 bases from J, with 17 bases between. The CDR3 contains 16 residues. Germline values: CDR1 KGHSH, CDR2 LQKENI. CDR3 amino acids: CASSQRDSYLNTEAFF. The CDR3 DNA sequence: TGTGCCAGCTCACAACGGGACTCATACCTAAACACTGAAGCTTTCTTT.

This clone was counted once. The chain joins TRBV30 to TRBJ2-1; the match to TRBD1 covers 7 bases. CDR3 length equals 14 residues. Germline V gene lookup returns CDR1 GTSNPN and CDR2 SVGIG (reference sequence). With V trimmed by 5 bases and J by 7 bases, 11 bases remained unmatched. The CDR3 nucleotides are TGTGCCTGGTCCTTCCTGGGCAGGGGGAATGAGCAGTTCTTC. Its protein is CAWSFLGRGNEQFF.